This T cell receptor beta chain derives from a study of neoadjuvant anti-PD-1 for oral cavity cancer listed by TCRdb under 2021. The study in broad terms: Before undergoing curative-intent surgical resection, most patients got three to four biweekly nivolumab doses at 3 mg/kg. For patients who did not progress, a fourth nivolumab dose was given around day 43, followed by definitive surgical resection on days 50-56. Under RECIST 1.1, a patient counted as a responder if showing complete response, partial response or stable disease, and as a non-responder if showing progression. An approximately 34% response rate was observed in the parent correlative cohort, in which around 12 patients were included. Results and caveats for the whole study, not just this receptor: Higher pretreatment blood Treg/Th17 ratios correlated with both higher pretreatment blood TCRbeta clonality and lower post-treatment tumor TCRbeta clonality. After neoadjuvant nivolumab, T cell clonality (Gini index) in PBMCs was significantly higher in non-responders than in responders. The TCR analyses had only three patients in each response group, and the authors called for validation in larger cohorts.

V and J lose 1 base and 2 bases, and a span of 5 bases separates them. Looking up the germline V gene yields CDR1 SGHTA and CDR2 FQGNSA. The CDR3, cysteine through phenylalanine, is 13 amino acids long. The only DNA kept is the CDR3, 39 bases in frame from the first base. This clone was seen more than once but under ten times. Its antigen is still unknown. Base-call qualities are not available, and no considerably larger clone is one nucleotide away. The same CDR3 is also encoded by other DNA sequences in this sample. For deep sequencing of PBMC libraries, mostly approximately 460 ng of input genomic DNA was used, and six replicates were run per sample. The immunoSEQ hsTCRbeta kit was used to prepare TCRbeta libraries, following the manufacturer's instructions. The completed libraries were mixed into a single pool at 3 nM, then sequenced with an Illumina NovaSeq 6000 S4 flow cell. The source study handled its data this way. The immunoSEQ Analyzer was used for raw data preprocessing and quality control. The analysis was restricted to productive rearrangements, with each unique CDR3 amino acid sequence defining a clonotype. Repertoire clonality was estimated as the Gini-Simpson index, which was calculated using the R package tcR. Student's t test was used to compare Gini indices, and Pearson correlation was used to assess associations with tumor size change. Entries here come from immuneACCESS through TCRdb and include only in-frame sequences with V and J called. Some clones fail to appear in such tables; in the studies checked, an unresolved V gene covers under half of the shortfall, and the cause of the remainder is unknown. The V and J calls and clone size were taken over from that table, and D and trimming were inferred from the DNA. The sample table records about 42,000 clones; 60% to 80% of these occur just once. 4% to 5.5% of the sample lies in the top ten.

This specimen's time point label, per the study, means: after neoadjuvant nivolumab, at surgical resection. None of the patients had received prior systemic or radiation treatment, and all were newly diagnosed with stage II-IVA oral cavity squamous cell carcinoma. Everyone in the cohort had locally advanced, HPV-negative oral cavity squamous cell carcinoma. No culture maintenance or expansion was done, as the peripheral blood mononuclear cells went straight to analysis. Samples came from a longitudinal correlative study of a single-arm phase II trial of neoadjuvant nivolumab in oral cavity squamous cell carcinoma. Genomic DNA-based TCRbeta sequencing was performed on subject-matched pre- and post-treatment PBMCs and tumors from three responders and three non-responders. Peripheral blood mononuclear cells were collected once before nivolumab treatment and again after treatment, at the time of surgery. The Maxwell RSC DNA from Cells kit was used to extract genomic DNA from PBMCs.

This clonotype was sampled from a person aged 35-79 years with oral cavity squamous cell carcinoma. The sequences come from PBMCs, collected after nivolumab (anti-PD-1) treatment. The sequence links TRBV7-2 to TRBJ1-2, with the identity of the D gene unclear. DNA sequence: TGTGCCAGCAGCTTAGGGCAGAACTATGGCTACACCTTC. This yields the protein CASSLGQNYGYTF.